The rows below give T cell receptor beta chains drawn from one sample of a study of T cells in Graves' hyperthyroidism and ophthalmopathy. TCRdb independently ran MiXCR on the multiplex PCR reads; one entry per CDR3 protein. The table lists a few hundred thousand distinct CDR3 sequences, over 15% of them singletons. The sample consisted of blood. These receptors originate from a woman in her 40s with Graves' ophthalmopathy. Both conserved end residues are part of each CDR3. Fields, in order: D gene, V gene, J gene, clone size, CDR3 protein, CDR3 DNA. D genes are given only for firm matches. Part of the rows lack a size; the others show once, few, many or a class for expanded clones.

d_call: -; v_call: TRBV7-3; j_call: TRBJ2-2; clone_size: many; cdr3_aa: CASSLIPNTGELFF; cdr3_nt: TGTGCCAGCAGCTTAATCCCGAACACCGGGGAGCTGTTTTTT
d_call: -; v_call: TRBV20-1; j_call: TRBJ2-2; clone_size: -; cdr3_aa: CSAQGGTGTNTGELFF; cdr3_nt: TGCAGTGCCCAGGGAGGAACGGGGACAAACACCGGGGAGCTGTTTTTT
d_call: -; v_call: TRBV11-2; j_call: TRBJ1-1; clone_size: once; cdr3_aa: CASSLVLRGNTEAFF; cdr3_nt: TGTGCCAGCAGCTTAGTTTTAAGGGGGAACACTGAAGCTTTCTTT
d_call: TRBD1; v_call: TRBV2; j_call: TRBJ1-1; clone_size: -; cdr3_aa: CASTPGTDHTEAFF; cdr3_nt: TGTGCCAGCACTCCCGGGACAGACCACACTGAAGCTTTCTTT
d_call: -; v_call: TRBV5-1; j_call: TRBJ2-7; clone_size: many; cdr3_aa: CASSSSFGQRTYEQYF; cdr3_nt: TGCGCCAGCAGCTCGTCGTTTGGACAGAGAACCTACGAGCAGTACTTC
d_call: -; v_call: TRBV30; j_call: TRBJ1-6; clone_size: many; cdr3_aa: CAWTGRVDSPLHF; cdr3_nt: TGTGCCTGGACAGGCAGGGTGGATTCACCCCTCCACTTT
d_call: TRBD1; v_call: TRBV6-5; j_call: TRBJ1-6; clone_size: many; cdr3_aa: CASSYSQGQGYGSPLHF; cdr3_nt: TGTGCCAGCAGTTACAGCCAGGGACAGGGGTATGGTTCACCCCTCCACTTT
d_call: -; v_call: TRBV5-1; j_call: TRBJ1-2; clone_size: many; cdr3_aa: CASRAAGTNYGYTF; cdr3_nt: TGCGCCAGCAGAGCCGCAGGGACGAACTATGGCTACACCTTC
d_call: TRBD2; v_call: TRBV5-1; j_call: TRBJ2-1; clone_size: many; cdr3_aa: CASRFWTSGRFNEQFF; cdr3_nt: TGCGCCAGCAGATTCTGGACTAGCGGGAGATTCAATGAGCAGTTCTTC
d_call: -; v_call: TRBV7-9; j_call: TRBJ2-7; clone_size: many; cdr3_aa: CASSLEGGPFSYEQYF; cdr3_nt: TGTGCCAGCAGCTTAGAAGGCGGTCCGTTCTCCTACGAGCAGTACTTC
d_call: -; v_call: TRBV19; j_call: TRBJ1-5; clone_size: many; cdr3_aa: CASSREINQPQHF; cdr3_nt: TGTGCCAGTAGTAGAGAGATTAATCAGCCCCAGCATTTT
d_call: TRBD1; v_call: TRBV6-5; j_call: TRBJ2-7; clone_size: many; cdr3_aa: CASSYYRGPYEQYF; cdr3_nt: TGTGCCAGCAGTTACTACAGGGGGCCATACGAGCAGTACTTC
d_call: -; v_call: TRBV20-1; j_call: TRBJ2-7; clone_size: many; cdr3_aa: CSASPSSYEQYF; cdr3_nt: TGCAGTGCGTCGCCAAGCTCCTACGAGCAGTACTTC
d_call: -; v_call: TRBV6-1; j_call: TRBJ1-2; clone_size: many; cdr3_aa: CASSEADIRNYGYTF; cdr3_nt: TGTGCCAGCAGTGAAGCCGACATAAGAAACTATGGCTACACCTTC
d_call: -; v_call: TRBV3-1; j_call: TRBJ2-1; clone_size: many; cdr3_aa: CASSRDYNEQFF; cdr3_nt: TGTGCCAGCAGCCGGGACTACAATGAGCAGTTCTTC
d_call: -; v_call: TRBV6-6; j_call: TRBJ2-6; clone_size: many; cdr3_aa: CASSRGLAGGISGANVLTF; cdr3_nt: TGTGCCAGCAGCCGAGGACTAGCAGGGGGAATCTCTGGGGCCAACGTCCTGACTTTC
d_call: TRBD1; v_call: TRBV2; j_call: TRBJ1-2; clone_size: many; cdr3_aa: CAAGTANYGYTF; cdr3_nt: TGTGCCGCGGGGACAGCTAACTATGGCTACACCTTC
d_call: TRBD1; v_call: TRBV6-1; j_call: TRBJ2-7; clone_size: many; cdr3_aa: CASSGQGINEQYF; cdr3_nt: TGTGCCAGCAGTGGACAGGGTATCAACGAGCAGTACTTC
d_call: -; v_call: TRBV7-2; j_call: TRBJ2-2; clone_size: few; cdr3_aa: CASGGGRGTGELFF; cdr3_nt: TGTGCCAGCGGGGGCGGGAGAGGCACCGGGGAGCTGTTTTTT
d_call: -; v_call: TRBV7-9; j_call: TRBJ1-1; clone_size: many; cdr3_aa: CASSLGQSAFF; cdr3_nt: TGTGCCAGCAGCTTAGGTCAGTCCGCTTTCTTT
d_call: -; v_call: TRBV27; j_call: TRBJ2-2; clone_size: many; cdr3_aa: CASSLSTWGAGELFF; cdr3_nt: TGTGCCAGCAGTTTATCGACTTGGGGTGCCGGGGAGCTGTTTTTT
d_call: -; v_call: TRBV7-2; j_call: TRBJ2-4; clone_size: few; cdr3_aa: CASSLARYFGRQKNIQYF; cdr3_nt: TGTGCCAGCAGCTTAGCGCGCTATTTCGGTAGACAAAAAAACATTCAGTACTTC
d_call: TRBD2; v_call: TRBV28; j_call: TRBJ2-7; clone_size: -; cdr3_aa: CASSETGTSGRVF; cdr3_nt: TGTGCCAGCAGTGAGACCGGGACTAGCGGGAGGGTTTTC
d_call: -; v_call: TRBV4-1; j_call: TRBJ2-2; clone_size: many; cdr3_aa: CASSQGVGELFF; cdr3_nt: TGCGCCAGCAGCCAGGGGGTCGGGGAGCTGTTTTTT
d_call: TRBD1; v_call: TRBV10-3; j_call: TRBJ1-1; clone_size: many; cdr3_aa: CAISGTGAPMNTEAFF; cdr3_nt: TGTGCCATCAGTGGGACAGGGGCACCTATGAACACTGAAGCTTTCTTT
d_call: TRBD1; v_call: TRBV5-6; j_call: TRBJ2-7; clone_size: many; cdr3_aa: CASSSTGQGTEQYF; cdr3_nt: TGTGCCAGCAGCTCAACGGGACAGGGAACCGAGCAGTACTTC
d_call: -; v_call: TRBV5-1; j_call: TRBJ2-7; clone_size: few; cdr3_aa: CASSLGGVGEQYF; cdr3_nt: TGCGCCAGCAGCTTGGGGGGCGTAGGCGAGCAGTACTTC
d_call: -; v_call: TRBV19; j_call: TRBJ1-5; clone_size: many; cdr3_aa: CASSIQRDHSNQPQHF; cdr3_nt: TGTGCCAGTAGTATACAAAGGGACCATAGCAATCAGCCCCAGCATTTT
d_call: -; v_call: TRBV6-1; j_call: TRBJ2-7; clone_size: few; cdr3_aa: CASTPTSSKRYEQYF; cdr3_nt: TGTGCCAGCACCCCTACTAGCTCTAAACGCTACGAGCAGTACTTC
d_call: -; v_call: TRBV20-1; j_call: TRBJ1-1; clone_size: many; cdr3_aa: CSARTHMNTEAFF; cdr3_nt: TGCAGTGCTAGGACACACATGAACACTGAAGCTTTCTTT
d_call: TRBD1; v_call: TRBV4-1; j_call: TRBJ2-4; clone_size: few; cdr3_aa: CASSQRDSAVAKNIQYF; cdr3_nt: TGCGCCAGCAGCCAACGGGACAGCGCCGTAGCCAAAAACATTCAGTACTTC
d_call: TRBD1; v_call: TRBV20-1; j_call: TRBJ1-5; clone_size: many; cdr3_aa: CSARDWDRTQHF; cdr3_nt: TGCAGTGCTAGAGATTGGGACAGGACCCAGCATTTT
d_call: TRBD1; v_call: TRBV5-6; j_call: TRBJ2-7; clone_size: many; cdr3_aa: CASSLPGDRGRYEQYF; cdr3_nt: TGTGCCAGCAGTCTCCCCGGGGACAGGGGACGCTACGAGCAGTACTTC
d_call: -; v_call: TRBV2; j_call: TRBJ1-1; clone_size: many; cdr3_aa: CASSDGQGGEAPQAFF; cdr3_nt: TGTGCCAGCAGTGATGGACAAGGAGGCGAGGCTCCTCAAGCTTTCTTT
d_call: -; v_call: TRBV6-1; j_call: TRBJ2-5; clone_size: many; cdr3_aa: CASSNPDRHAETQYF; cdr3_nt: TGTGCCAGCAGTAATCCCGACAGACACGCTGAGACCCAGTACTTC
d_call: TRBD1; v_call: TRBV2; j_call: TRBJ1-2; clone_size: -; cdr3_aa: CASSGTLPEGQGNVYTF; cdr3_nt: TGTGCCAGCAGTGGCACACTCCCCGAGGGACAGGGCAATGTCTACACCTTC